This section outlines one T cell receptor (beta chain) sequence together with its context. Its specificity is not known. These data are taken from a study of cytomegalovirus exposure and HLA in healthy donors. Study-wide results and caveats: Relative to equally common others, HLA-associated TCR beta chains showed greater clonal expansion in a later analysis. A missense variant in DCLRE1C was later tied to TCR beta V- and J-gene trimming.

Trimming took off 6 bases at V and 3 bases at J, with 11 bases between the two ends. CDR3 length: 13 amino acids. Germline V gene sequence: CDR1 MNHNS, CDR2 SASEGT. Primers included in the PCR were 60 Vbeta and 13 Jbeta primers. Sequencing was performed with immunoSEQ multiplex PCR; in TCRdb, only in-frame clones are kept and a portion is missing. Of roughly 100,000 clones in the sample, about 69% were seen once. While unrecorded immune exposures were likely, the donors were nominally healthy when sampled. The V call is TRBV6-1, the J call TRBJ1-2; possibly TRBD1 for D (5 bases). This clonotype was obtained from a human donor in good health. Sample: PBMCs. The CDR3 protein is CASSGDSHYGYTF. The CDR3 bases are TGTGCCAGCAGCGGTGACAGCCACTATGGCTACACCTTC.